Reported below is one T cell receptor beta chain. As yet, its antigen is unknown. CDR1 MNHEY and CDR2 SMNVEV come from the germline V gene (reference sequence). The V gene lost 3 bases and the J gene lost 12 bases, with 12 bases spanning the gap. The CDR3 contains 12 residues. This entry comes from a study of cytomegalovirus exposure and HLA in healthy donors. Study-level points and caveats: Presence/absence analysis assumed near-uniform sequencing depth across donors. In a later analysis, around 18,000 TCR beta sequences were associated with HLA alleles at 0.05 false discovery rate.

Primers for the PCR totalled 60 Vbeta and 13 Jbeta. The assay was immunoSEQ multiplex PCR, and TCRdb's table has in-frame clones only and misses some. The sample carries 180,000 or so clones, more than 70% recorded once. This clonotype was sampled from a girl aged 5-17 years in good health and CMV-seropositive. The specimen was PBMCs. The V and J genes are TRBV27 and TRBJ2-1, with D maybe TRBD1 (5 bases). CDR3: CASSFQGVAQFF. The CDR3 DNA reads TGTGCCAGCAGTTTCCAGGGTGTAGCGCAGTTCTTC.